The clone carrying this TCR beta chain occurred many times. The antigen remains undetermined. One entry per CDR3 protein results from TCRdb running MiXCR on the 5' RACE reads. This table has over 95,000 distinct CDR3 sequences, over 6.5% appearing once. The germline V gene has CDR1 LNHDA and CDR2 SQIVND (reference sequence). CDR3 size: 16 residues. The V segment lost 6 bases and the J segment 2 bases; nucleotides outside the gene matches: 5. The sample is drawn from a study of CD8 T cells in ankylosing spondylitis. Findings and limits, study-wide: Among TCR beta sequences, a motif of several highly homologous variants appeared characteristic of ankylosing spondylitis blood.

The specimen was blood, either unsorted or a sorted T cell fraction (not recorded which). This clonotype was sampled from a male donor with ankylosing spondylitis or in good health (not recorded which). This chain links TRBV19 with TRBJ1-5, with 12 bases identical to TRBD1. The CDR3 DNA reads as TGTGCCAGTAGCGGGACAGGGGGCCGGGGCAATCAGCCCCAGCATTTT. This sequence encodes CASSGTGGRGNQPQHF.